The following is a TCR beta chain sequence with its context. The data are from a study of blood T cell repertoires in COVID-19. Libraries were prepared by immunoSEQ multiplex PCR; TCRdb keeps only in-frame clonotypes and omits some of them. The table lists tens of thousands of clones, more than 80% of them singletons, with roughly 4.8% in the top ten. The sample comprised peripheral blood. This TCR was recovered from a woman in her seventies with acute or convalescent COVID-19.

In nucleotides, the CDR3 is TGCGCCAGCAGCTTGGGCTCCTTGAGGTTTGCAAACTATGGCTACACCTTC. Amino acid sequence: CASSLGSLRFANYGYTF. V is TRBV5-1 and J is TRBJ1-2; D not resolved. This CDR3 has 17 amino acids. Trimming took 0 bases from V and 2 from J, leaving 17 bases between them. From germline, CDR1 is SGHRS and CDR2 YFSETQ.